Sequencing of this T cell receptor (beta chain) was carried out in a study of neurological immune-mediated disorders. The CDR3 has 16 amino acids. The ends were cut back, 1 base at V and 1 base at J, with 15 bases in the middle. Germline V gene data show CDR1 as DFQATT and CDR2 as SNEGSKA (reference sequence). Over 190 million TCR-beta sequences, together covering 15-18 subjects, were produced by every individual sequencing run that was carried out. TCRdb re-analysed the 5' RACE reads in MiXCR, keeping a single row per CDR3 protein. The table records 50,000 to 85,000 distinct CDR3 sequences, around 5.2% of them present only once. In its sample, this clonotype was seen many times.

Sequenced: PBMCs. The TCR sequence derives from a woman aged 25 to 39 with multiple sclerosis. V and J are TRBV20-1 and TRBJ2-3, with D possibly being TRBD1 or TRBD2 (5 bases each). CDR3 region: CSARGGIAKGTDTQYF. The CDR3 DNA follows: TGCAGTGCTAGAGGGGGGATCGCCAAGGGCACAGATACGCAGTATTTT.